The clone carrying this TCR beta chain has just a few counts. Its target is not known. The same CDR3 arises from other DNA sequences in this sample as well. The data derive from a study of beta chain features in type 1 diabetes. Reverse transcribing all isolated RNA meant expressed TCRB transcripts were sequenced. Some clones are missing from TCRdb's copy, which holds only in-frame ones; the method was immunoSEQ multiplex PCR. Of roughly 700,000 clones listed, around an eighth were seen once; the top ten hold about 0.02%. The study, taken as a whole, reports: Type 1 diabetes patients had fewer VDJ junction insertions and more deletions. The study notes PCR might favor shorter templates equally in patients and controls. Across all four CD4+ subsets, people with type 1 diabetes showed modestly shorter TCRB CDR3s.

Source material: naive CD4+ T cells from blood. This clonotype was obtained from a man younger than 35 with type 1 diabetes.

Written as DNA, the CDR3 is TGTGCCTGGAGTCGGCAGGGGTACGAGCAGTACTTC. It yields the protein CAWSRQGYEQYF. The chain couples TRBV30 to TRBJ2-7, with D possibly matching TRBD1 (6 bases). The V and J ends lost 2 bases and 4 bases respectively, with 9 bases between them. CDR1 and CDR2 (germline): GTSNPN, SVGIG (reference sequence). CDR3 length equals 12 residues.